The 22 T cell receptor beta chains below come from one sample, sequenced in a study of neurological immune-mediated disorders. A single record per CDR3 protein comes from TCRdb applying MiXCR to the 5' RACE reads. The profile shows roughly 62,000 distinct CDR3 sequences, roughly 2.5% of them singletons. Sample: PBMCs. These receptors were collected from a man aged 50 to 59 with multiple sclerosis.

This clonotype was observed a handful of times. Because the CDR3 is missing its conserved closing phenylalanine or tryptophan, this is likely a read error. This chain uses TRBV20-1 with TRBJ2-7, with TRBD2 as a possible D gene (6 bases). CDR3 length: 13 residues. The germline V gene encodes CDR1 DFQATT and CDR2 SNEGSKA (reference sequence). Written as DNA, the CDR3 is TGCAGCCCCCGGGGGACGGGCTCCTACGAGCAGTACAAC. Protein: CSPRGTGSYEQYN.

This clonotype was counted at least ten times. The chain combines TRBV15 with TRBJ1-2; unclear D gene. Germline V gene data show CDR1 as LNHNV and CDR2 as YYDKDF (reference sequence). There are 13 residues in the CDR3. V was shortened by 5 bases and J by 0 bases, with 7 bases between the two germline ends. The CDR3 spells CATSGRTNYGYTF. In DNA form, the CDR3 reads TGTGCCACCAGCGGACGGACTAACTATGGCTACACCTTC.

This clonotype was seen repeatedly, ten times or more. This chain connects TRBV4-3 to TRBJ2-7; D perhaps matches TRBD2 (6 bases). V lost 0 bases to trimming and J lost 4 bases, with 13 bases between them. The CDR3 consists of 15 residues. CDR1 is LGHNA and CDR2 is YSLEER in the germline V gene. CDR3 sequence reads: CASSQDTGVGYEQYF. CDR3 coding DNA: TGCGCCAGCAGCCAAGATACGGGGGTGGGATACGAGCAGTACTTC.

This clonotype was seen at least ten times. This chain links TRBV7-9 with TRBJ2-3; D is possibly TRBD2 (5 bases). The V gene lost 7 bases and the J gene lost 0 bases, with 14 bases spanning the gap. The germline V gene has CDR1 SEHNR and CDR2 FQNEAQ (reference sequence). The CDR3 is made up of 15 amino acids. In DNA form, the CDR3 reads TGTGCCAGCACCCCGGGATTGCTCAGCACAGATACGCAGTATTTT. This codes for CASTPGLLSTDTQYF.

This clonotype showed up many times. The V call is TRBV5-6, the J call TRBJ2-7; D unresolved. The V and J ends lost 5 bases and 3 bases respectively, with 9 bases between them. The CDR3 is made up of 12 amino acids. CDR1 and CDR2 (germline): SGHDT, YYEEEE. The CDR3 sequence: CASSPGFYEQYF. Written as DNA, the CDR3 is TGTGCCAGCAGTCCAGGCTTCTACGAGCAGTACTTC.

This clonotype was seen at least ten times. For the CDR3, the DNA is TGTGCCACCAGCAGAGGGAGGATCTCCTACGAGCAGTACTTC. Translated, it gives CATSRGRISYEQYF. The chain uses TRBV15 and TRBJ2-7; a weak D match, TRBD2 (5 bases). V gave up 1 base and J gave up 0 bases, with 7 bases separating them. This CDR3 comprises 14 residues. The germline gives CDR1 LNHNV, CDR2 YYDKDF (reference sequence).

In this sample, this clonotype turned up many times. The rearrangement links TRBV5-1 to TRBJ2-2; 9 bases line up with TRBD2. With 4 bases clipped from V and 4 bases from J, the junction kept 8 bases outside the gene matches. The CDR3 has 16 residues. Germline V gene data show CDR1 as SGHRS and CDR2 as YFSETQ. Here the CDR3 DNA reads TGCGCCAGCAGCCACATTGCGGGGGGGGTCACCGGGGAGCTGTTTTTT. Amino acids: CASSHIAGGVTGELFF.

This clonotype was recorded many times. In nucleotides, the CDR3 is TGCGCCAGCAGCTTACGCCGCGACTATGGCTACACCTTC. This gives the protein CASSLRRDYGYTF. V is TRBV5-1 and J is TRBJ1-2; D gene uncertain. Trimming removed 2 bases from V and 3 bases from J, with 8 bases in between. The length of the CDR3 is 13 residues. Germline values: CDR1 SGHRS, CDR2 YFSETQ.

This clonotype was recorded at least ten times. The V call is TRBV5-1, the J call TRBJ2-6; D call uncertain. The CDR3 is 18 amino acids. Trimming took off 4 bases at V and 0 bases at J, with 17 bases between the two ends. Germline V gene data show CDR1 as SGHRS and CDR2 as YFSETQ. The CDR3 DNA reads TGCGCCAGCAGCCTGACCCGTCCCGGTGACTCTGGGGCCAACGTCCTGACTTTC. This codes for CASSLTRPGDSGANVLTF.

In this sample, this clonotype turned up many times. This chain uses TRBV5-5 with TRBJ2-4; tentatively, D is TRBD1 (6 bases). V was shortened by 2 bases and J by 5 bases, with 8 bases between the two germline ends. Germline loops: CDR1 SGHKS, CDR2 YYEKEE (reference sequence). This CDR3 comprises 13 residues. The CDR3 nucleotides read TGTGCCAGCAGCTTCAAGGGGGAAAACATTCAGTACTTC. As protein: CASSFKGENIQYF.

This clonotype has at least ten counts. This rearrangement joins TRBV6-2 or TRBV6-3 to TRBJ1-1; no firm D call. The ends were cut back, 5 bases at V and 8 bases at J, with 15 bases in the middle. Germline V gene data show CDR1 as MNHEY and CDR2 as SVGEGT. This CDR3 contains 13 residues. The CDR3 nucleotides are TGTGCCAGCAGTATGAGGGAAAATATAGAAGCTTTCTTT. Amino acids: CASSMRENIEAFF.

This clonotype was picked up many times. The chain employs TRBV7-2 and TRBJ2-5; 7 bases align to TRBD2. V lost 1 base to trimming and J lost 5 bases; unmatched junction nucleotides: 7. The CDR3 loop spans 15 amino acids. Per the germline V gene, CDR1 is SGHTA and CDR2 is FQGNSA. CDR3 DNA sequence: TGTGCCAGCAGCTTAGTCGCGGGGGAGATGGAGACCCAGTACTTC. Protein: CASSLVAGEMETQYF.

In its sample, this clonotype was seen many times. The rearrangement uses TRBV11-1 and TRBJ2-7, with D uncertain. V lost 5 bases and J lost 2, with 10 bases in between. Germline CDR1 SGHAT, CDR2 FQDESV (reference sequence). The length of the CDR3 is 13 residues. For the CDR3, the DNA is TGTGCCAGCAGCCCCCGAGGAACCTACGAGCAGTACTTC. It yields the protein CASSPRGTYEQYF.

This clonotype was counted many times. This chain uses TRBV20-1 with TRBJ1-5; the D gene is possibly TRBD1 (6 bases). This CDR3 spans 15 amino acids. Germline V lookup: CDR1 DFQATT, CDR2 SNEGSKA (reference sequence). Trimming shortened V by 4 bases and J by 3 bases, and 16 bases separated the two germline ends. The CDR3: CSAIPGDSINQPQHF. The CDR3 nucleotides read TGCAGTGCTATCCCAGGGGATTCGATCAATCAGCCCCAGCATTTT.

This clonotype was seen many times. The J gene is TRBJ2-2, the V gene TRBV6-2 or TRBV6-3, with 9 bases fitting TRBD1. The CDR3 length is 18 residues. CDR1 is MNHEY and CDR2 is SVGEGT in the germline V gene. V lost 0 bases and J lost 2; bases outside the gene matches: 7. CDR3 protein: CASSYSGTGFLNTGELFF. The CDR3 coding sequence is TGTGCCAGCAGTTACTCAGGGACAGGGTTCCTAAACACCGGGGAGCTGTTTTTT.

This clonotype was recorded many times. The chain carries TRBV6-2 or TRBV6-3 and TRBJ1-1, with a possible D match to TRBD1 (6 bases). The CDR3 is 13 amino acids. Trimming shortened V by 2 bases and J by 7 bases, and 11 bases separated the two germline ends. Germline loops: CDR1 MNHEY, CDR2 SVGEGT. In DNA form, the CDR3 reads TGTGCCAGCAGTTACCGCACAGGGATTGAAGCTTTCTTT. The encoded protein is CASSYRTGIEAFF.

This clonotype was recorded many times. The chain employs TRBV5-1 and TRBJ1-3, with D possibly being TRBD1 (5 bases). V was shortened by 0 bases and J by 0 bases, with 7 bases between the two germline ends. The CDR3 has 15 amino acids. CDR1 is SGHRS, CDR2 YFSETQ, per germline. The CDR3 region is CASSLDQGSGNTIYF. CDR3 in DNA: TGCGCCAGCAGCTTGGACCAGGGCTCTGGAAACACCATATATTTT.

The sample holds many counts of this clonotype. The V and J genes are TRBV6-1 and TRBJ1-5, with D possibly TRBD1 on 6 matching bases. With 6 bases removed from V and 2 bases from J, the gap between germline ends came to 14 bases. The CDR3 is 15 residues long. The germline V gene encodes CDR1 MNHNS and CDR2 SASEGT. CDR3 protein: CASRIGGSGNQPQHF. CDR3 sequence (DNA): TGTGCCAGCAGAATCGGGGGCTCAGGCAATCAGCCCCAGCATTTT.

This clonotype was seen ten or more times. The CDR3 here is CASSLWGSSYNEQFF. DNA for the CDR3: TGTGCCAGCAGTTTATGGGGGAGCTCCTACAATGAGCAGTTCTTC. The rearrangement links TRBV12-3 or TRBV12-4 to TRBJ2-1; D is possibly TRBD1 or TRBD2 (5 bases each). The CDR3 is 15 residues long. Trimming cost V 2 bases and J 0 bases, with 8 bases left between them.

The table lists this clonotype with a few counts. The chain employs TRBV12-3 or TRBV12-4 and TRBJ2-7; 9 bases line up with TRBD1. Germline trimming cut 5 bases from V and 4 bases from J; bases unmatched to any gene: 3. The CDR3 has 13 residues. This chain's CDR3 is CASSTGQGYEQYF. CDR3 sequence (DNA): TGTGCCAGCAGTACGGGACAGGGATACGAGCAGTACTTC.

There are many counts of this clonotype. The rearrangement uses TRBV30 and TRBJ2-2; 9 positions agree with TRBD2. Losses at the gene ends were 7 bases for V and 5 bases for J; bases not matched to a gene: 14. The CDR3 contains 16 residues. Germline V lookup: CDR1 GTSNPN, CDR2 SVGIG (reference sequence). This chain's CDR3 is CASISGGGARTGELFF. The CDR3 DNA is TGTGCCTCTATATCGGGCGGGGGGGCCCGGACCGGGGAGCTGTTTTTT. Full variable domain (rest looked up from reference TRBV30 and TRBJ2-2): SQTIHQWPATLVQPVGSPLSLECTVEGTSNPNLYWYRQAAGRGLQLLFYSVGIGQISSEVPQNLSASRPQDRQFILSSKKLLLSDSGFYLCASISGGGARTGELFFGEGSRLTVL.

This clonotype has just a few counts. Being one base from a much bigger clone, this may be a read error. The chain's CDR3 is CASRQEHNSPLNF. In nucleotides, the CDR3 is TGTGCCAGCAGGCAGGAACATAATTCACCCCTCAACTTT. The rearrangement uses TRBV28 and TRBJ1-6; no clear D gene. Germline CDR1 reads MDHEN; CDR2 reads SYDVKM. This CDR3 has 13 amino acids.